The entry below describes one T cell receptor (beta chain). Its target is not known. This sample was taken from a study of T cells after yellow fever vaccination. Study-wide findings and caveats: Weaker, the secondary response had a peak occurring faster, on day 5 versus 15.

After removal of 5 bases from V and 1 base from J, the junction contained 10 bases not matched to a gene. This CDR3 spans 17 amino acids. Germline values: CDR1 SGHNT, CDR2 YENEEA. TCR cDNA, made by 5'RACE template switching, carried an added universal primer site and UMIs. TCRdb itself ran the 5' RACE reads through MiXCR, one entry per CDR3 protein. The data contain nearly 550,000 distinct CDR3 sequences, 19% of them singletons. The chain is built from TRBV11-3 and TRBJ2-2, with TRBD2 matching over 7 bases. The sequences come from PBMCs, collected 15 days after the yellow fever booster vaccination. This sequence originates from a young man who received the YFV17D yellow fever vaccine. The CDR3 DNA follows: TGTGCCAGCAGCACTAGCGAAGCCGAGGGGAACACCGGGGAGCTGTTTTTT. This gives the protein CASSTSEAEGNTGELFF.